Listed below are T cell receptor beta chains from one sample, sequenced in a study of post-analysis software for immune sequencing data. TCRdb re-analysed the PCR reads in MiXCR, keeping a single row per CDR3 protein. The sample shows some 890,000 distinct CDR3 sequences, around 53% of them seen only once. The sequenced sample was blood. Source of these receptors: a girl aged 10-17 years with multiple sclerosis. The CDR3 runs from the conserved cysteine through the conserved F or W. The D gene is left open where the match is weak. Size tells how often a clone was seen (once, few, many) or the class of an expanded clone, and some rows leave it out.

>13|TRBV29-1|NA|TRBJ2-5|TRBD1
TGCGTCGTGGACAGGCGGACCTACAATGAGCAGTACTTC
CVVDRRTYNEQYF
>16|TRBV4-2|few|TRBJ2-1|TRBD1
TGTGCCAGCAGCCAAGCGGGACAGGGGGTTGTCGATGAGCAGTTCTTC
CASSQAGQGVVDEQFF
>12|TRBV5-1|few|TRBJ2-1|NA
TGCGCCAGCAGCTTTTTGGGCGATGAGCAGTTCTTC
CASSFLGDEQFF
>14|TRBV29-1|few|TRBJ1-1|NA
TGCAGCGTTGAGGGGCTTAGACAGGCTAGTGTGGCTTTCTTT
CSVEGLRQASVAFF
>15|TRBV10-3|few|TRBJ2-7|NA
TGTGCCATCAGTGCGACTACAGGGTTGGACTACGAGCAGTACTTC
CAISATTGLDYEQYF
>18|TRBV7-2|few|TRBJ2-7|TRBD2
TGTGCCAGCAGCTTAGTGTCTAGCGGGGGGGCCGCTTCCTACGAGCAGTACTTC
CASSLVSSGGAASYEQYF
>15|TRBV29-1|NA|TRBJ2-5|TRBD1
TGCAGCGTCCACGAGGGGACAGGGTCCCAAGAGACCCAGTACTTC
CSVHEGTGSQETQYF
>13|TRBV29-1|few|TRBJ2-3|TRBD2
TGCAGCGAGGGGGGACTAGCGGGTGATACGCAGTATTTT
CSEGGLAGDTQYF
>15|TRBV2|NA|TRBJ2-3|NA
TGTGCCAGCAGGGCCGGGACGGTCCTCACAGATACGCAGTATTTT
CASRAGTVLTDTQYF
>16|TRBV12-5|few|TRBJ2-4|NA
TGTGCTAGTGGTTTGGTACCGGAACAGCTAAAAAACATTCAGTACTTC
CASGLVPEQLKNIQYF
>14|TRBV20-1|few|TRBJ2-7|NA
TGCAGTGCTAACAGACAGGAGAGCTCCTACGAGCAGTACTTC
CSANRQESSYEQYF